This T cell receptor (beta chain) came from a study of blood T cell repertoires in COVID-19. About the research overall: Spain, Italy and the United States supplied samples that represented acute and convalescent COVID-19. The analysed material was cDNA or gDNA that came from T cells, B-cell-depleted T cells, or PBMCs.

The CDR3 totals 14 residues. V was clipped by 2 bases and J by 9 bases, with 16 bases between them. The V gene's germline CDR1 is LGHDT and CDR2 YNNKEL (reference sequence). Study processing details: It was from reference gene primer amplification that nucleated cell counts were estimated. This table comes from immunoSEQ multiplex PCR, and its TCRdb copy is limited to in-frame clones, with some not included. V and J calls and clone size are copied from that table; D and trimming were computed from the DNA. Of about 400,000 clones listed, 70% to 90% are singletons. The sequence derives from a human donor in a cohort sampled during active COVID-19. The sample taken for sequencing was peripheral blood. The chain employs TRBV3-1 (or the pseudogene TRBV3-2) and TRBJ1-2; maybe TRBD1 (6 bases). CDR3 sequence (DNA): TGTGCCAGCAGCCAAAACCGACAGGTCATGAGCTACACCTTC. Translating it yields CASSQNRQVMSYTF.